This TCR beta chain was sequenced during a study of T cells in narcolepsy. Study outcomes and limitations: Comparing one patient's CSF and blood CD4+ clonotypes highlighted HCRT- and TRIB2-specific autoreactive clonotypes. Reportedly, autoreactive clonotypes were serially detected in patients' blood but not controls'.

As for this clone: Antigen unknown.

Only in-frame clones appear in the TCRdb table, and some are missing; sequencing was by immunoSEQ multiplex PCR. The sample records around 31,000 clones, approximately 78% being singletons. Trimming removed 1 base at V and 10 bases at J, with 11 bases between. Germline CDR1 DFQATT, CDR2 SNEGSKA (reference sequence). The CDR3 sequence is 11 residues long. This sequence joins TRBV20-1 and TRBJ2-7, with D perhaps TRBD1 (7 bases). The source material was CD45RA- memory CD4+ T cells from PBMCs. The source is a human donor with narcolepsy. The CDR3 coding sequence is TGCAGTGCTAGAGCCCAGGGGGGTCAGTACTTC. Residues: CSARAQGGQYF.